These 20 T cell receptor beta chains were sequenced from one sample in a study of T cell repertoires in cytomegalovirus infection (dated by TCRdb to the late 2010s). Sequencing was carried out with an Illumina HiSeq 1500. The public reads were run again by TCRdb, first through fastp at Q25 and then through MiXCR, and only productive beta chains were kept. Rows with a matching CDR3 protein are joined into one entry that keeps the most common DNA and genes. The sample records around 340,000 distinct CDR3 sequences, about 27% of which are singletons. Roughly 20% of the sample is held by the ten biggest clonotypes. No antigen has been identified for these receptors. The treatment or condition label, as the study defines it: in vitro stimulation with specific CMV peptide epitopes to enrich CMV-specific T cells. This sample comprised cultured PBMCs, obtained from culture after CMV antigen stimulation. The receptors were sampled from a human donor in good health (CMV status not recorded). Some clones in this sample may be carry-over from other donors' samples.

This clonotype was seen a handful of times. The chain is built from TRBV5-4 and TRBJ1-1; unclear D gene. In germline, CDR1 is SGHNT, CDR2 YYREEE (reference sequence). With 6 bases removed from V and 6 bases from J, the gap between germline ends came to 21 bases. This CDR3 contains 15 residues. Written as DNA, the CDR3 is TGTGCCAGCATCCCTGCTGACACAACGTACGCTGAAGCTTTCTTT. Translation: CASIPADTTYAEAFF.

CDR3 in amino acids: CASSLTFRQANTGELFF. CDR3 DNA: TGTGCCAGCAGCTTAACGTTCCGACAGGCGAACACCGGGGAGCTGTTTTTT. The chain has TRBV7-3 and TRBJ2-2; D is perhaps TRBD1 (6 bases). This CDR3 spans 17 amino acids. Trimming took 0 bases from V and 0 from J, leaving 11 bases between them. From germline, CDR1 is SGHTA and CDR2 FQGTGA.

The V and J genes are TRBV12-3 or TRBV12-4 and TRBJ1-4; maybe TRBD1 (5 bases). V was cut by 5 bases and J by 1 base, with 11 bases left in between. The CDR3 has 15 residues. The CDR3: CASSVTGGTNEKLFF. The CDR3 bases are TGTGCCAGCAGTGTGACGGGGGGAACTAATGAAAAACTGTTTTTT.

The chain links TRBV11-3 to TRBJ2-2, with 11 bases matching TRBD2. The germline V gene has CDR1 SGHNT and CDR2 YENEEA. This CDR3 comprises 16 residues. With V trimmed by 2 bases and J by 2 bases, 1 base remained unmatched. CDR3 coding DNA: TGTGCCAGCAGCTTACTAGCGGGGGGCAACACCGGGGAGCTGTTTTTT. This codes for CASSLLAGGNTGELFF.

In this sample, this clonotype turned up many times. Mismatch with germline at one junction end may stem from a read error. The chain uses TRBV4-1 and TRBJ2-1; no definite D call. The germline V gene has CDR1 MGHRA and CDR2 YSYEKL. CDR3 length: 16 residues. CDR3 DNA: TGCGCCAGCAGTCAAGTTAATCTAGTCTCCTACAATGAGCAGTTCTTC. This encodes CASSQVNLVSYNEQFF.

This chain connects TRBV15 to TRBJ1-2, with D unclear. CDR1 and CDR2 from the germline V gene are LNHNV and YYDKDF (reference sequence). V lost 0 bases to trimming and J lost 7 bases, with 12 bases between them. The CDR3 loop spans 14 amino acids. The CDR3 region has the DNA TGTGCCACCAGCAGAGATACCACAACCCCTGGCTACACCTTC. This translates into CATSRDTTTPGYTF.

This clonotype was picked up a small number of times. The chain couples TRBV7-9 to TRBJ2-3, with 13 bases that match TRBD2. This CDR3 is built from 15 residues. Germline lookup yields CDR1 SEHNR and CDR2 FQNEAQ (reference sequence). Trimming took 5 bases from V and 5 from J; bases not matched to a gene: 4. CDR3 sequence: CASSAGLAGVDTQYF. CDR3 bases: TGTGCCAGCAGCGCAGGACTAGCGGGAGTAGATACGCAGTATTTT.

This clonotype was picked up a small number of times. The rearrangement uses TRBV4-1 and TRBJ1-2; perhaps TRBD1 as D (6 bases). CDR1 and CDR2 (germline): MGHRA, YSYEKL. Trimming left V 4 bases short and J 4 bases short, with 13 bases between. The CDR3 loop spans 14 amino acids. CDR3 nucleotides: TGCGCCAGCAGCCCCACAGGGAGTGTCTATGGCTACACCTTC. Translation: CASSPTGSVYGYTF.

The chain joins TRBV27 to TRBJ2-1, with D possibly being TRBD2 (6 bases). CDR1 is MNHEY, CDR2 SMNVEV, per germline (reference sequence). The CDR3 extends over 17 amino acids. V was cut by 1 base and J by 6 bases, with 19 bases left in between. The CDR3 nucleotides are TGTGCCAGCAGTTTATTGCACCGGGCCAAGGGACTCAATGAGCAGTTCTTC. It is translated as CASSLLHRAKGLNEQFF.

The CDR3 spells CASSSRQGFHEQYF. CDR3 nucleotide sequence: TGTGCCAGCAGCTCGAGACAGGGGTTCCACGAGCAGTACTTC. The V gene is TRBV7-4, the J gene TRBJ2-7; 8 bases agree with TRBD1. Germline CDR1 SGHVT, CDR2 SQSDAQ. This CDR3 spans 14 amino acids. Trimming at V came to 4 bases and at J to 5 bases, leaving 7 bases not matched to a gene.

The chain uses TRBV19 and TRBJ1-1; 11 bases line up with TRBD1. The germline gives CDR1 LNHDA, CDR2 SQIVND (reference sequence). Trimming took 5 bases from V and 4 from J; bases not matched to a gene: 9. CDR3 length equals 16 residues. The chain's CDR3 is CASSLGTGGWSTEAFF. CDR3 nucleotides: TGTGCCAGTAGTCTCGGGACAGGGGGGTGGAGCACTGAAGCTTTCTTT.

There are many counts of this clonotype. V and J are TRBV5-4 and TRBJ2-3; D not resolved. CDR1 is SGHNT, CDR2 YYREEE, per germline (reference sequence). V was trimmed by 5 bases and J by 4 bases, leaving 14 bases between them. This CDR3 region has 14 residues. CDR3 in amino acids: CASRERLGSDTQYF. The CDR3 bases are TGTGCCAGCAGGGAGAGGCTAGGGTCAGATACGCAGTATTTT. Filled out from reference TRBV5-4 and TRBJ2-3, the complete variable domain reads ETGVTQSPTHLIKTRGQQVTLRCSSQSGHNTVSWYQQALGQGPQFIFQYYREEENGRGNFPPRFSGLQFPNYSSELNVNALELDDSALYLCASRERLGSDTQYFGPGTRLTVL.

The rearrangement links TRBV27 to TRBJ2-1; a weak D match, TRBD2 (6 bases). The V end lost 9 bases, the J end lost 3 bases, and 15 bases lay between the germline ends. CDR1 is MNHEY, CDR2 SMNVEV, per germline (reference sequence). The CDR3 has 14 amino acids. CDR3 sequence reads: CASSFLANYNEQFF. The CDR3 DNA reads TGTGCCAGTTCATTCCTAGCGAACTACAATGAGCAGTTCTTC.

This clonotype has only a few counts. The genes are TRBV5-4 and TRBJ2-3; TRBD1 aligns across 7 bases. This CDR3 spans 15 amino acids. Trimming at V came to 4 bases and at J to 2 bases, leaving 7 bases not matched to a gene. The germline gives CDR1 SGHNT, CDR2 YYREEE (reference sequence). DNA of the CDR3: TGTGCCAGCAGCATGGGACAGACTCCCACAGATACGCAGTATTTT. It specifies CASSMGQTPTDTQYF.

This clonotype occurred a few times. DNA for the CDR3: TGTGCCAGTATGGAAAGCGGCAATGAGCAGTTCTTC. Its translation: CASMESGNEQFF. This rearrangement joins TRBV19 to TRBJ2-1; a weak D match, TRBD2 (5 bases). Between the trimmed V and J ends, which lost 7 bases and 6 bases, there was a span of 10 bases. CDR1 is LNHDA, CDR2 SQIVND, per germline (reference sequence). This CDR3 has 12 amino acids.

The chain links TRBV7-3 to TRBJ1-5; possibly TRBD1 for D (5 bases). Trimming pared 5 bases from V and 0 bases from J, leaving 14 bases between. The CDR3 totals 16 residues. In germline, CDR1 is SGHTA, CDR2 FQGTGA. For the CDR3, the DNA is TGTGCCAGCAGCCTCCGAGGGGATTATAGCAATCAGCCCCAGCATTTT. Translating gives CASSLRGDYSNQPQHF.

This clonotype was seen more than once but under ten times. The CDR3 DNA follows: TGCAGCGTCAGGGACAGGGAGTATGGCTACACCTTC. Its protein product is CSVRDREYGYTF. V gene TRBV29-1 combines with J gene TRBJ1-2; TRBD1 agrees at 9 bases. The CDR3 consists of 12 residues. CDR1 and CDR2 from the germline V gene are SQVTM and ANQGSEA. Losses at the gene ends were 6 bases for V and 5 bases for J; bases not matched to a gene: 4.

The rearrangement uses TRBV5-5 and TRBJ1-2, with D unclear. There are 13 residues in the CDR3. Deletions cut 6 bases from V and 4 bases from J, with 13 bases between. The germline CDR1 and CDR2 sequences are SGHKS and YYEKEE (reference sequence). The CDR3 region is CASTSTVAYGYTF. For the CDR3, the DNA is TGTGCCAGCACCTCTACCGTCGCCTATGGCTACACCTTC.

CDR3 nucleotides: TGTGCCAGCAGTTTAATTTCTCCCTACGAGCAGTACTTC. It codes for CASSLISPYEQYF. This chain joins TRBV12-3 or TRBV12-4 and TRBJ2-7, with D uncertain. Deletions cut 2 bases from V and 2 bases from J, with 7 bases between. The CDR3 is 13 amino acids.

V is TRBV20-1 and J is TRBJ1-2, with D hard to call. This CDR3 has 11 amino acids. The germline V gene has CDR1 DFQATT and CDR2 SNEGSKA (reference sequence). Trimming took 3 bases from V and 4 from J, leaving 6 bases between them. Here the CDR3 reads CSARGFYGYTF. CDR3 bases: TGCAGTGCTAGGGGGTTCTATGGCTACACCTTC.